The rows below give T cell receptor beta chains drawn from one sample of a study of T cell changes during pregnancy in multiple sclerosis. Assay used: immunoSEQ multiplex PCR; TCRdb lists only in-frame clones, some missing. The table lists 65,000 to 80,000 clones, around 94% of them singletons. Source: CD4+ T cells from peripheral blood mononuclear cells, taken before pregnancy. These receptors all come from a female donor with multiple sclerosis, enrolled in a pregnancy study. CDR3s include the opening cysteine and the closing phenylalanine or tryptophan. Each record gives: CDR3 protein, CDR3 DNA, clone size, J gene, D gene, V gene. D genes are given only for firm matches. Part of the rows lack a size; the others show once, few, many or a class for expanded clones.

cdr3_aa: CASRYQWSGANVLTF
cdr3_nt: TGTGCCAGCAGGTACCAGTGGTCTGGGGCCAACGTCCTGACTTTC
clone_size: -
j_call: TRBJ2-6
d_call: -
v_call: TRBV27

cdr3_aa: CASSRSRSSVAGKGQYF
cdr3_nt: TGTGCCAGCAGCCGCTCCCGTTCTTCGGTAGCGGGGAAGGGGCAGTATTTT
clone_size: -
j_call: TRBJ2-3
d_call: TRBD2
v_call: TRBV7-3

cdr3_aa: CASSPTPGTGFTEAFF
cdr3_nt: TGTGCCAGCTCACCAACCCCCGGGACAGGGTTCACTGAAGCTTTCTTT
clone_size: -
j_call: TRBJ1-1
d_call: TRBD1
v_call: TRBV18

cdr3_aa: CASSPPPDRGDGYTF
cdr3_nt: TGTGCCAGCTCACCACCTCCGGACAGGGGAGATGGCTACACCTTC
clone_size: -
j_call: TRBJ1-2
d_call: TRBD1
v_call: TRBV18

cdr3_aa: CASSRQSGGAYNEQFF
cdr3_nt: TGTGCCAGCAGTCGACAGTCGGGAGGGGCCTACAATGAGCAGTTCTTC
clone_size: once
j_call: TRBJ2-1
d_call: TRBD2
v_call: TRBV28

cdr3_aa: CASSLVGSGPSYEQYF
cdr3_nt: TGCGCCAGCAGCTTGGTGGGAAGCGGTCCATCCTACGAGCAGTACTTC
clone_size: -
j_call: TRBJ2-7
d_call: -
v_call: TRBV5-1

cdr3_aa: CASSRTGGIDTQYF
cdr3_nt: TGTGCCAGCAGTCGCACTGGGGGGATCGATACGCAGTATTTT
clone_size: -
j_call: TRBJ2-3
d_call: -
v_call: TRBV4-2

cdr3_aa: CATRTGGNSPLHF
cdr3_nt: TGTGCCACCCGGACAGGTGGCAATTCACCCCTCCACTTT
clone_size: -
j_call: TRBJ1-6
d_call: TRBD1
v_call: TRBV19

cdr3_aa: CASTISTGPYEQYF
cdr3_nt: TGTGCCAGCACCATATCTACAGGGCCCTACGAGCAGTACTTC
clone_size: -
j_call: TRBJ2-7
d_call: -
v_call: TRBV2

cdr3_aa: CASSLFLAANNEQFF
cdr3_nt: TGTGCCAGCAGCTTATTCCTAGCGGCAAACAATGAGCAGTTCTTC
clone_size: -
j_call: TRBJ2-1
d_call: TRBD2
v_call: TRBV7-3

cdr3_aa: CASSEHAIYRGIPQPQHF
cdr3_nt: TGCGCCAGCAGTGAGCACGCAATATACAGGGGGATCCCTCAGCCCCAGCATTTT
clone_size: -
j_call: TRBJ1-5
d_call: TRBD1
v_call: TRBV10-1